This T cell receptor beta chain emerged from a study of T cell changes during pregnancy in multiple sclerosis (dated by TCRdb to the late 2010s). In the study overall: Changes in the T cell repertoire over the course of pregnancy were examined in this study in women with multiple sclerosis.

The CDR3 has 12 amino acids, counting the end cysteine and phenylalanine. Kept here is only the CDR3 DNA, which spans 36 bases and is read in frame from base 1. Reading the germline V gene (reference sequence) gives CDR1 LNHDA and CDR2 SQIVND. V is cut by 2 bases and J by 7 bases, and the space between the germline ends is 8 bases. The library was built by means of the immunoSEQ multiplex PCR assay. This is the immuneACCESS table as TCRdb keeps it, with only in-frame sequences that have V and J called. A part of the clones is gone; compared with another copy, unresolved V genes explain less than half, and the rest is unexplained. The sample data list around 39,000 clones, and 88% of these were observed just once. The ten largest make up around 3.9% of the sample. This clone was seen a single time. The clone's antigen remains unknown. Per-base quality was not reported, and no clone a single base away is much larger than it.

The rearranged segments are TRBV19 and TRBJ1-1, with no confidently assigned D gene. The sample in question was CD8+ T cells from peripheral blood mononuclear cells, obtained in the first trimester of pregnancy. This clonotype was sampled from a female donor with multiple sclerosis, enrolled in a pregnancy study. The DNA is as follows: TGTGCCAGTAGTATAAACGGACTTGAAGCTTTCTTT. Its coded protein is CASSINGLEAFF.